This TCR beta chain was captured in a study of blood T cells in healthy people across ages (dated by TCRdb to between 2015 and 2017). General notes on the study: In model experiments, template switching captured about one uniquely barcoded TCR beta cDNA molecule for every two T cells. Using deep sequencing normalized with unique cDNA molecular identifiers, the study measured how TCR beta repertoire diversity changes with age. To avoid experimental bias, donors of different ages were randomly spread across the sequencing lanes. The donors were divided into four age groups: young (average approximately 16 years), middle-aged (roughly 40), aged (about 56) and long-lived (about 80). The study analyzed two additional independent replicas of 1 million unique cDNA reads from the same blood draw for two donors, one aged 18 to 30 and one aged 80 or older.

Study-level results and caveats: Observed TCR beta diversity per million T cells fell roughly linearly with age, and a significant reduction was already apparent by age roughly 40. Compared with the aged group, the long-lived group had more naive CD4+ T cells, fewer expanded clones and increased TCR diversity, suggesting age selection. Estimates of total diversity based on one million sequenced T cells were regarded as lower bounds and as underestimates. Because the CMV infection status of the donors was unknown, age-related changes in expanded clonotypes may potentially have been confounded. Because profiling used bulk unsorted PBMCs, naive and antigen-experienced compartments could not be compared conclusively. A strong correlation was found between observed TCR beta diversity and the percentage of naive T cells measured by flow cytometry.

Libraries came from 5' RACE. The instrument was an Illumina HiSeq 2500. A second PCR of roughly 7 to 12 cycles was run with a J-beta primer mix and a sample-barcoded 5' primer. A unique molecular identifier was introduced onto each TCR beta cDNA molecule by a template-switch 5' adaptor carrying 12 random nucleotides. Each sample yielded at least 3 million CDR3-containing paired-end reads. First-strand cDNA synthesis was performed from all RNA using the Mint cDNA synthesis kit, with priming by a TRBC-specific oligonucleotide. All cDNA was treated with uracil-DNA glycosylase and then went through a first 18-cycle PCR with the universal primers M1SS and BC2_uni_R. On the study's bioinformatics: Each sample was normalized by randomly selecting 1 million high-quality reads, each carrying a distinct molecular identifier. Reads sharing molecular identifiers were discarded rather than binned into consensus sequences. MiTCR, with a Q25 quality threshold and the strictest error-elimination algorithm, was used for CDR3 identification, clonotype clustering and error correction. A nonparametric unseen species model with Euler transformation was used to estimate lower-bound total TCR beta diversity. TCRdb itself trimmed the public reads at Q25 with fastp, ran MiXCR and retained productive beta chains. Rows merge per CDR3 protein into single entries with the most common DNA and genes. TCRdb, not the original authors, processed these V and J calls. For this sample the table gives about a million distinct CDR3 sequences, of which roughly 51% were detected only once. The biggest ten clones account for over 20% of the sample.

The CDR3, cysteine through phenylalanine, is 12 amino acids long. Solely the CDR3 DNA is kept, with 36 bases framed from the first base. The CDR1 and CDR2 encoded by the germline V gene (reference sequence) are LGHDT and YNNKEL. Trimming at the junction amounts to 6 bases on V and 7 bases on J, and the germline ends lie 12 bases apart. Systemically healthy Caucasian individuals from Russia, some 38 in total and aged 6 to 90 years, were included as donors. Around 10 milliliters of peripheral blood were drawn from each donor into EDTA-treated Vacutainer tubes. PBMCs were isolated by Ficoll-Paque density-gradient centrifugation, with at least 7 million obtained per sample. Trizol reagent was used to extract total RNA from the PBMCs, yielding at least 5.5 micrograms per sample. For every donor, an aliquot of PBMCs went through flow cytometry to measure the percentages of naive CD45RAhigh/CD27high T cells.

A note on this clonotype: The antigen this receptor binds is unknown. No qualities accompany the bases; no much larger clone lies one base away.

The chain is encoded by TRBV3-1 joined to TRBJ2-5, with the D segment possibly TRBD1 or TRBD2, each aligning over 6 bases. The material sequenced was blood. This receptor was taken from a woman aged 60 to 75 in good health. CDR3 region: CASRLRGGTQYF. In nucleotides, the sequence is TGTGCCAGCAGACTCAGGGGAGGGACCCAGTACTTC.